This is a list of T cell receptor beta chains from one sample in a study of T cell responses to AZD1222 COVID-19 vaccine. Profiling relied on immunoSEQ multiplex PCR, and the TCRdb table lists in-frame clones only, not all of them. Found here are some 120,000 clones, about 90% of them singletons; the top ten hold 7.5%. The sample consisted of peripheral blood, taken on day 0 of AZD1222 vaccination. The receptor set was obtained from an adult in good health. Both conserved end residues are part of each CDR3. D genes are given only for firm matches. Not every row has a clone size; where given, it reads once, few, many or a size class.

TRBJ1-5,once,TRBV6-5,-,CASSIRDNQPQHF,TGTGCCAGCAGCATTCGAGACAATCAGCCCCAGCATTTT
TRBJ2-1,-,TRBV20-1,TRBD2,CSASSLAGGPTYNEQFF,TGCAGTGCTAGTAGCCTAGCGGGAGGCCCGACCTACAATGAGCAGTTCTTC
TRBJ2-1,-,TRBV28,-,CASGTAALSSYNEQFF,TGTGCCAGTGGAACTGCAGCTCTCAGCTCCTACAATGAGCAGTTCTTC
TRBJ2-1,-,TRBV27,TRBD2,CASSPITSGSMHRNEQFF,TGTGCCAGCAGTCCAATCACTAGCGGGAGTATGCATAGGAATGAGCAGTTCTTC
TRBJ2-7,-,TRBV27,-,CASSLRGPAGEQYF,TGTGCCAGCAGTTTACGGGGGCCCGCGGGGGAGCAGTACTTC
TRBJ2-1,-,TRBV12-3/TRBV12-4,-,CASLKTTDNEQFF,TGTGCCAGCCTTAAGACGACTGACAATGAGCAGTTCTTC
TRBJ2-7,-,TRBV25-1,TRBD1,CASSESGGNTYEQYF,TGTGCCAGCAGCGAATCAGGGGGCAATACCTACGAGCAGTACTTC
TRBJ2-5,-,TRBV19,TRBD2,CASNRREEETQYF,TGTGCCAGTAATCGGCGGGAGGAAGAGACCCAGTACTTC
TRBJ2-7,-,TRBV7-2,-,CASSHNGIGIYEQYF,TGTGCCAGCAGCCACAACGGTATTGGGATCTACGAGCAGTACTTC
TRBJ2-7,once,TRBV18,-,CASSPPVAGIYEQYF,TGTGCCAGCTCACCACCGGTGGCAGGTATCTACGAGCAGTACTTC
TRBJ2-7,-,TRBV6-5,TRBD1,CASSYNSGTASTGQYF,TGTGCCAGCAGTTACAACTCCGGGACAGCCTCTACGGGGCAGTACTTC
TRBJ1-4,-,TRBV9,-,CASSGPRQKLFF,TGTGCCAGCAGCGGGCCTCGACAGAAACTGTTTTTT
TRBJ1-1,few,TRBV4-1,-,CASSPFTGLGTEAFF,TGCGCCAGCAGCCCGTTTACAGGGTTAGGCACTGAAGCTTTCTTT
TRBJ1-2,-,TRBV28,-,CASRTGEGGYGYTF,TGTGCCAGCAGGACTGGCGAGGGCGGCTATGGCTACACCTTC
TRBJ1-3,-,TRBV18,-,CASSGGQGNTIYF,TGTGCCAGCTCAGGTGGACAAGGAAACACCATATATTTT
TRBJ2-7,few,TRBV19,TRBD1,CASSRGQLYEQYF,TGTGCCAGTAGTAGGGGACAGCTCTACGAGCAGTACTTC
TRBJ1-6,-,TRBV28,-,CASRILGAGASSYNSPLHF,TGTGCCAGCAGAATACTAGGGGCAGGGGCCAGCTCCTATAATTCACCCCTCCACTTT
TRBJ2-2,-,TRBV11-3,-,CASSLWGTANTGELFF,TGTGCCAGCAGCTTATGGGGAACAGCGAACACCGGGGAGCTGTTTTTT
TRBJ1-2,-,TRBV27,-,CASSLYVGEGGYTF,TGTGCCAGCAGTTTATATGTTGGGGAGGGTGGCTACACCTTC
TRBJ1-1,-,TRBV9,TRBD1,CASSAGGEDMATFF,TGTGCCAGCAGCGCAGGGGGCGAGGACATGGCAACTTTCTTT
TRBJ1-1,-,TRBV6-6,-,CASSYSISGINTEAFF,TGTGCCAGCAGTTACTCGATATCCGGAATTAACACTGAAGCTTTCTTT
TRBJ2-3,few,TRBV6-6,-,CASSYHSTDTQYF,TGTGCCAGCAGTTACCACTCTACAGATACGCAGTATTTT
TRBJ2-2,-,TRBV5-4,TRBD1,CASSPGTGANTGELFF,TGTGCCAGCAGCCCGGGGACAGGGGCGAACACCGGGGAGCTGTTTTTT
TRBJ2-7,-,TRBV28,-,CASKGSAGPYEQYF,TGTGCCAGCAAGGGGTCGGCAGGACCCTACGAGCAGTACTTC
TRBJ1-1,-,TRBV19,-,CASSREGKGAFF,TGTGCCAGTTCCCGGGAAGGGAAGGGAGCTTTCTTT
TRBJ1-3,-,TRBV6-5,-,CASRAGNTIYF,TGTGCCAGCCGGGCCGGAAACACCATATATTTT
TRBJ1-6,-,TRBV30,-,CAWSVQRTFRDAHSPLHF,TGTGCCTGGAGTGTTCAGAGAACCTTCCGGGACGCCCATTCACCCCTCCACTTT
TRBJ1-5,-,TRBV19,-,CASTAGGWGQPQHF,TGTGCCAGTACCGCTGGGGGGTGGGGTCAGCCCCAGCATTTT
TRBJ1-1,-,TRBV6-5,-,CASSYATNTEAFF,TGTGCCAGCAGTTACGCTACGAACACTGAAGCTTTCTTT
TRBJ2-2,-,TRBV11-2,-,CASSFGDGELFF,TGTGCCAGCAGCTTTGGGGACGGGGAGCTGTTTTTT
TRBJ2-7,once,TRBV7-8,-,CASSLGDGSSYEQYF,TGTGCCAGCAGCTTAGGAGACGGGAGCTCCTACGAGCAGTACTTC
TRBJ2-7,-,TRBV6-6,-,CASSTPNQQYF,TGTGCCAGCAGTACGCCGAACCAGCAGTACTTC
TRBJ1-2,-,TRBV18,TRBD1,CASSPGQGGGYTF,TGTGCCAGCTCACCCGGACAGGGAGGAGGCTACACCTTC
TRBJ2-7,-,TRBV5-1,TRBD1,CASSPGQDTYEQYF,TGCGCCAGCAGCCCCGGACAGGATACCTACGAGCAGTACTTC
TRBJ2-3,few,TRBV30,TRBD2,CAWSLNRLAGGTDTQYF,TGTGCCTGGAGTTTAAACAGACTAGCGGGGGGCACAGATACGCAGTATTTT
TRBJ1-1,-,TRBV6-6,-,CASSPQGGSIEAFF,TGTGCCAGCAGTCCACAGGGAGGGTCCATTGAAGCTTTCTTT
TRBJ2-1,-,TRBV18,TRBD1,CASSRQGDRVNEQFF,TGTGCCAGCTCACGACAGGGAGACAGGGTCAATGAGCAGTTCTTC
TRBJ2-7,-,TRBV20-1,-,CSARQDYEQYF,TGCAGTGCCAGACAGGATTACGAGCAGTACTTC
TRBJ2-7,-,TRBV9,TRBD2,CASSGELAGGSYEQYF,TGTGCCAGCAGCGGGGAACTAGCGGGAGGTTCCTACGAGCAGTACTTC
TRBJ2-6,few,TRBV7-2,-,CASSLGPSGANVLTF,TGTGCCAGCAGCTTAGGCCCGTCGGGGGCCAACGTCCTGACTTTC
TRBJ1-1,-,TRBV6-6,-,CASSRGQTEAFF,TGTGCCAGCAGTCGCGGGCAGACTGAAGCTTTCTTT
TRBJ2-5,-,TRBV4-1,-,CASSRLALETQYF,TGCGCCAGCAGCCGGCTAGCGCTAGAGACCCAGTACTTC
TRBJ1-2,-,TRBV28,-,CASSLGQGDQYGYTF,TGTGCCAGCAGTTTAGGGCAGGGAGACCAATATGGCTACACCTTC
TRBJ2-7,-,TRBV27,-,CASKGTNPYEQYF,TGTGCCAGCAAAGGGACCAATCCGTACGAGCAGTACTTC
TRBJ2-2,-,TRBV7-3,-,CASSQLRSTGELFF,TGTGCCAGCAGCCAGCTAAGAAGCACCGGGGAGCTGTTTTTT
TRBJ2-5,-,TRBV27,TRBD1,CASSYLQGRQETQYF,TGTGCCAGCAGTTATCTACAGGGGAGACAAGAGACCCAGTACTTC
TRBJ1-5,-,TRBV19,TRBD1,CASTRDRISNQPQHF,TGTGCCAGTACTAGGGACAGGATTAGCAATCAGCCCCAGCATTTT
TRBJ2-4,once,TRBV28,-,CASSPPRAGIQYF,TGTGCCAGCAGTCCCCCCCGGGCCGGCATTCAGTACTTC
TRBJ1-1,many,TRBV19,-,CASRNTEAFF,TGTGCCAGTAGAAACACTGAAGCTTTCTTT
TRBJ1-4,-,TRBV4-1,-,CASSQAGINEKLFF,TGCGCCAGCAGCCAAGCTGGGATCAATGAAAAACTGTTTTTT
TRBJ2-6,-,TRBV10-3,-,CAISESGLSSGANVLTF,TGTGCCATCAGTGAGTCGGGTCTGAGCTCTGGGGCCAACGTCCTGACTTTC
TRBJ2-4,-,TRBV12-3/TRBV12-4,-,CASSRGGNIQYF,TGTGCCAGCAGCCGGGGAGGAAACATTCAGTACTTC
TRBJ1-1,-,TRBV9,-,CASSLGGSSEAFF,TGTGCCAGCAGCTTGGGGGGCAGCTCTGAAGCTTTCTTT
TRBJ1-4,-,TRBV3-1/TRBV3-2,-,CASSHSRTAQRMEKLFF,TGTGCCAGCAGCCATTCCCGGACTGCCCAAAGGATGGAAAAACTGTTTTTT
TRBJ2-5,-,TRBV19,-,CASSPDSEETQYF,TGTGCCAGTAGTCCCGACTCCGAAGAGACCCAGTACTTC